This passage covers 14 T cell receptor beta chains from one sample sequenced in a study of CD8+ T cells in alopecia areata. RNA extraction was followed by reverse transcription into cDNA, which acted as the sequencing template. Repertoires were generated with immunoSEQ multiplex PCR, while TCRdb's copy carries only in-frame clones and drops some. The sample holds 270,000 or so clones, roughly 60% seen once. The sample's treatment: oral pan-JAK inhibitor, 5-10 mg twice daily. Sequencing was performed on CD4+ T cells sorted from blood, taken at week 24, from a patient treated with tofacitinib. The receptors shown here come from a human donor with alopecia areata.

This clone was seen a handful of times. The V call is TRBV28, the J call TRBJ2-7; D uncertain. CDR1 is MDHEN and CDR2 is SYDVKM in the germline V gene. This CDR3 comprises 13 residues. V lost 4 bases to trimming and J lost 3 bases, with 10 bases between them. CDR3 DNA: TGTGCCAGCAGTTCACCCACTCTCTACGAGCAGTACTTC. Protein product: CASSSPTLYEQYF.

This clone was counted between two and nine times. The rearrangement uses TRBV5-4 and TRBJ1-4; 9 bases are a match to TRBD1. Germline V gene lookup returns CDR1 SGHNT and CDR2 YYREEE (reference sequence). This CDR3 is 15 amino acids long. With 2 bases clipped from V and 6 bases from J, the junction kept 5 bases outside the gene matches. CDR3 in amino acids: CASSFGQGRDEKLFF. In DNA, the CDR3 is TGTGCCAGCAGCTTTGGACAGGGGAGGGATGAAAAACTGTTTTTT.

V and J are TRBV27 and TRBJ2-5, with TRBD2 matching 13 bases. Losses at the gene ends were 6 bases for V and 9 bases for J; bases not matched to a gene: 4. Germline CDR1 reads MNHEY; CDR2 reads SMNVEV (reference sequence). There are 13 residues in the CDR3. The CDR3 spells CASRLAGGVAQYF. The CDR3 DNA is TGTGCCAGCAGACTAGCGGGGGGGGTGGCCCAGTACTTC.

This clone was seen ten or more times. The rearrangement uses TRBV12-5 and TRBJ1-2; 9 nucleotides match TRBD1. J gave up 4 bases and V 6 bases, and 6 bases lay outside the gene matches. The germline CDR1 and CDR2 sequences are LGHNT and FRNRAP. The CDR3 totals 14 residues. This CDR3 is CASGTDRGIYGYTF. The CDR3 DNA reads TGTGCTAGTGGCACCGACAGGGGGATCTATGGCTACACCTTC.

As DNA, the CDR3 is TGTGCCAGCAGCCGGAACTTGGGGGCGGCCAAAAACATTCAGTACTTC. It yields the protein CASSRNLGAAKNIQYF. The chain employs TRBV14 and TRBJ2-4; maybe TRBD1 (6 bases). Germline V gives CDR1 SGHDN, CDR2 FVKESK. Trimming left V 4 bases short and J 1 base short, with 14 bases between. CDR3 length: 16 amino acids.

The rearrangement uses TRBV20-1 and TRBJ2-7, with D possibly matching TRBD1 (6 bases). The V end lost 5 bases, the J end lost 6 bases, and 11 bases lay between the germline ends. CDR1 and CDR2 from the germline V gene are DFQATT and SNEGSKA (reference sequence). This CDR3 contains 11 residues. CDR3 amino acids: CSAQGPGEQYF. The CDR3 bases are TGCAGTGCTCAGGGGCCAGGCGAGCAGTACTTC.

The rearrangement joins TRBV19 to TRBJ1-2; D unclear. The V end was cut by 1 base, the J end by 0 bases, with 12 bases between. Germline loops: CDR1 LNHDA, CDR2 SQIVND (reference sequence). This CDR3 region has 16 residues. DNA for the CDR3: TGTGCCAGTAGTATAGCCGCGGCAAGAGCTAACTATGGCTACACCTTC. This gives the protein CASSIAAARANYGYTF.

The table lists this clone with a few counts. The gene calls are TRBV6-5 and TRBJ2-7; D perhaps matches TRBD1 (5 bases). The CDR3 is 13 amino acids. Trimming cost V 4 bases and J 2 bases, with 9 bases left between them. Germline V gene data show CDR1 as MNHEY and CDR2 as SVGAGI. As DNA, the CDR3 is TGTGCCAGCAGTTTGACAGTGGCCTACGAGCAGTACTTC. Residues: CASSLTVAYEQYF.

V usage is TRBV16 and J usage is TRBJ1-5; D is undetermined. This CDR3 spans 12 amino acids. V was clipped by 2 bases and J by 5 bases, with 4 bases between them. The germline V gene has CDR1 KGHSY and CDR2 FQNENV. CDR3 nucleotides: TGTGCCAGCAGCCAACCAGATCAGCCCCAGCATTTT. Protein product: CASSQPDQPQHF.

This rearrangement joins TRBV30 to TRBJ2-2; weak D call: TRBD1 (5 bases). CDR1 and CDR2 from the germline V gene are GTSNPN and SVGIG (reference sequence). CDR3 length: 14 residues. V gave up 3 bases and J gave up 0 bases, with 8 bases separating them. Here the CDR3 DNA reads TGTGCCTGGAGACAGGTGACGAACACCGGGGAGCTGTTTTTT. Translation gives CAWRQVTNTGELFF.

The chain carries TRBV5-1 and TRBJ1-1, with D perhaps TRBD1 (5 bases). Trimming shortened V by 0 bases and J by 3 bases, and 15 bases separated the two germline ends. The CDR3 loop spans 16 amino acids. Germline V lookup: CDR1 SGHRS, CDR2 YFSETQ. As DNA, the CDR3 is TGCGCCAGCAGCTTGGTGGCAGGGAGGAAGGACACTGAAGCTTTCTTT. This translates into CASSLVAGRKDTEAFF.

This clone was seen more than once but under ten times. This chain joins TRBV9 and TRBJ2-7, with a tentative D call TRBD1 (6 bases). V was clipped by 0 bases and J by 7 bases, with 17 bases between them. CDR3 length equals 15 residues. The germline V gene has CDR1 SGDLS and CDR2 YYNGEE. The CDR3 here is CASSVAQGPLREQYF. The DNA of the CDR3 is TGTGCCAGCAGCGTAGCTCAGGGGCCCTTGAGGGAGCAGTACTTC.

This clone was picked up a small number of times. The chain recombines TRBV13 with TRBJ1-1; 7 nucleotides agree with TRBD1. The CDR3 sequence is 15 residues long. V shed 3 bases and J 3 bases; nucleotides not matched to a gene: 7. Germline assignment: CDR1 PRHDT and CDR2 FYEKMQ (reference sequence). The CDR3 sequence: CASSFLGQSYTEAFF. The CDR3 region has the DNA TGTGCCAGCAGCTTCCTGGGACAGAGCTACACTGAAGCTTTCTTT.

The chain couples TRBV5-1 to TRBJ2-3, with 8 bases lining up with TRBD2. The germline CDR1 and CDR2 sequences are SGHRS and YFSETQ. J gave up 8 bases and V 1 base, and 15 bases lay outside the gene matches. This CDR3 contains 17 residues. The CDR3 spells CASSLNPGLGGQGTQYF. As DNA, the CDR3 is TGCGCCAGCAGCTTGAACCCGGGACTAGGAGGTCAAGGTACGCAGTATTTT.